This TCR beta chain emerged from a study of T-cell reconstitution after alpha-beta-depleted transplantation in children. This clonotype was counted at least ten times. CDR3 length: 14 residues. From germline, CDR1 is SNHLY and CDR2 FYNNEI. Trimming took off 2 bases at V and 4 bases at J, with 10 bases between the two ends. The library targeted TCRbeta and was prepared with unique molecular identifiers. TCRdb redid the calling of the PCR reads with MiXCR, one entry per CDR3 protein. The repertoire consists of approximately 350,000 distinct CDR3 sequences, with 10% occurring once and the leading ten covering 2% to 2.5%.

The sequenced sample was PBMCs from the stem cell graft donor, obtained from the stem cell graft. This sequence was found in a human donor who donated a stem cell graft to a child with acute lymphoblastic leukemia. The J gene is TRBJ2-3, the V gene TRBV2, with D possibly being TRBD2 (5 bases). Here the CDR3 DNA reads TGTGCCAGCAGTGAAAAAGCGGAGTCAGATACGCAGTATTTT. Encoded protein: CASSEKAESDTQYF.